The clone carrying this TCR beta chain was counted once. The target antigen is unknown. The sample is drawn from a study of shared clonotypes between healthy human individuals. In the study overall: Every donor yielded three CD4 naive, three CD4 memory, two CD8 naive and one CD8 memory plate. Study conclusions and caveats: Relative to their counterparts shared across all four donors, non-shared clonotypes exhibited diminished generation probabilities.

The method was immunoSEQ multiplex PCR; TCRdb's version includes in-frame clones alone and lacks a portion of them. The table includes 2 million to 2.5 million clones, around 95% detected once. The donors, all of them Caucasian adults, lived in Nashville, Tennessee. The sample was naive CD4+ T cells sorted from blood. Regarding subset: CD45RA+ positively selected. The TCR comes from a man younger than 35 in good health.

The CDR3 sequence: CASSSGLAGADNEQFF. The CDR3 region has the DNA TGTGCCAGCAGTTCCGGACTAGCGGGAGCCGACAATGAGCAGTTCTTC. V usage is TRBV27 and J usage is TRBJ2-1; TRBD2 matches at 13 bases. This CDR3 has 16 residues. The V segment lost 4 bases and the J segment 5 bases; nucleotides outside the gene matches: 5. The germline V gene has CDR1 MNHEY and CDR2 SMNVEV (reference sequence).